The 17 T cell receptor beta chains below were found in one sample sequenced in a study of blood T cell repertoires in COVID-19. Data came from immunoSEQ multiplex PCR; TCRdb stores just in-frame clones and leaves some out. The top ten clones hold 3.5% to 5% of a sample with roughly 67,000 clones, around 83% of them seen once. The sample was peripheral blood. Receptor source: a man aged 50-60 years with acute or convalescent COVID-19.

CDR3 region: CASSGVVSGNTGELFF. The CDR3 DNA sequence: TGTGCCAGCAGCGGAGTCGTTTCGGGGAACACCGGGGAGCTGTTTTTT. V gene TRBV9 combines with J gene TRBJ2-2; D remains unclear. V shed 3 bases and J shed 1 base, with 13 bases lying between them. Germline loops: CDR1 SGDLS, CDR2 YYNGEE. The CDR3 sequence is 16 residues long.

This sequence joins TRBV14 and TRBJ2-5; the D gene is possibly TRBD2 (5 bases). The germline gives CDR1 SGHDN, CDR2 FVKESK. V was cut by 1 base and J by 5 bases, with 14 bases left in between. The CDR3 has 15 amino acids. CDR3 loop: CASSQVGEQSETQYF. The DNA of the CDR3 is TGTGCCAGCAGCCAAGTCGGGGAGCAGTCCGAGACCCAGTACTTC.

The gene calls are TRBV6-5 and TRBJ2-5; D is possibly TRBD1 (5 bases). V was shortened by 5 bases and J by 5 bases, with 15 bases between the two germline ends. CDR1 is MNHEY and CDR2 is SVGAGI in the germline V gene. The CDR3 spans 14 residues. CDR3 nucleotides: TGTGCCAGCAGTAGAGAGGCAGGGCAGGAGACCCAGTACTTC. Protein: CASSREAGQETQYF.

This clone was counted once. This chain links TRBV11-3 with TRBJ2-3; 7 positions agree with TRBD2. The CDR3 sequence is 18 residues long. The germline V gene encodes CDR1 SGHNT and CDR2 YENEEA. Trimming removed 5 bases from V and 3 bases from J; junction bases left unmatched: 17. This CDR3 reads CASSLFPTAGLGTDTQYF. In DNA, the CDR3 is TGTGCCAGCAGCCTATTTCCCACAGCGGGATTGGGTACAGATACGCAGTATTTT.

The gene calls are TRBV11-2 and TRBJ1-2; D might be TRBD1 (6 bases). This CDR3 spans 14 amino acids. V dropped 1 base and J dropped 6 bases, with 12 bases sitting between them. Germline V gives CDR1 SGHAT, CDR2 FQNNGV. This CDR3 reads CASSLGQGMDGYTF. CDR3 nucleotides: TGTGCCAGCAGCTTAGGGCAGGGGATGGATGGCTACACCTTC. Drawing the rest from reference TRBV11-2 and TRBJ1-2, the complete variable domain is EAGVAQSPRYKIIEKRQSVAFWCNPISGHATLYWYQQILGQGPKLLIQFQNNGVVDDSQLPKDRFSAERLKGVDSTLKIQPAKLEDSAVYLCASSLGQGMDGYTFGSGTRLTVV.

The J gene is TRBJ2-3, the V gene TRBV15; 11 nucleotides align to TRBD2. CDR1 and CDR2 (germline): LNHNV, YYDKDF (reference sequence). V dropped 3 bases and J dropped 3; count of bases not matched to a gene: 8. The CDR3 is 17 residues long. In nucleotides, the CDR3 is TGTGCCACCAGCAGCTACATAGCGGGAGGGCGGACAGATACGCAGTATTTT. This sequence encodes CATSSYIAGGRTDTQYF.

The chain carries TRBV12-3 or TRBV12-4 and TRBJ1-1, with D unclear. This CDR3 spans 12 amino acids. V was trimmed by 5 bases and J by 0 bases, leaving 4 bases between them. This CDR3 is CASSNMNTEAFF. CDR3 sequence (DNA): TGTGCCAGCAGTAACATGAACACTGAAGCTTTCTTT.

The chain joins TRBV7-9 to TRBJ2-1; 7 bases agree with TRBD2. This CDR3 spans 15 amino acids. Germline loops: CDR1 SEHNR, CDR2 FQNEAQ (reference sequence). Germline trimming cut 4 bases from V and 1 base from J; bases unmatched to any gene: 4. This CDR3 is CASSWGGESYNEQFF. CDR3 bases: TGTGCCAGCAGCTGGGGGGGAGAATCCTACAATGAGCAGTTCTTC.

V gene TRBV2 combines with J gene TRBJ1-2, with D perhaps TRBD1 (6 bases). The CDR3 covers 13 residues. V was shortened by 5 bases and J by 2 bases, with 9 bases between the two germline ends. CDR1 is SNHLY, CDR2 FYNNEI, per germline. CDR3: CASSTDRNYGYTF. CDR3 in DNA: TGTGCCAGCAGTACAGACAGGAACTATGGCTACACCTTC.

CDR3 protein: CASSESVQGETQYF. Here the CDR3 DNA reads TGCGCCAGCAGTGAGAGCGTACAGGGGGAGACCCAGTACTTC. The chain couples TRBV10-1 to TRBJ2-5; 7 nucleotides line up with TRBD1. The CDR3 extends over 14 amino acids. Germline values: CDR1 WNHNN, CDR2 SYGVQD (reference sequence). V was pared by 2 bases and J by 5 bases, with 5 bases of the junction left unmatched.

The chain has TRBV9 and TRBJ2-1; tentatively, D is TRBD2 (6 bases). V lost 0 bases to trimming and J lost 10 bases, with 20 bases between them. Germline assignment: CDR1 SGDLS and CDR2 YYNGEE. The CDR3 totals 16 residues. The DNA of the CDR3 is TGTGCCAGCAGCGTAGTGGTGCGACAAGATGCGGGGGAGCAGTTCTTC. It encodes CASSVVVRQDAGEQFF.

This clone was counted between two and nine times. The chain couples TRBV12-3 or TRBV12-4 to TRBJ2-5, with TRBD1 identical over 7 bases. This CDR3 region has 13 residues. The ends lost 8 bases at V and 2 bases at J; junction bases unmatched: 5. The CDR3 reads CASGGTDQETQYF. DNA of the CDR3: TGTGCCAGCGGTGGGACAGATCAAGAGACCCAGTACTTC.

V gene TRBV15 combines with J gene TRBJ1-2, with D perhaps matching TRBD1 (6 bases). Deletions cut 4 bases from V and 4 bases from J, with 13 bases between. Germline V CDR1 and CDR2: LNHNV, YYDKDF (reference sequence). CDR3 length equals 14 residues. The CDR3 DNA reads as TGTGCCACCAGCAACAGGGTGGGGCCCTATGGCTACACCTTC. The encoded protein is CATSNRVGPYGYTF. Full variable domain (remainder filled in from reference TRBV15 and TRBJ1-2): DAMVIQNPRYQVTQFGKPVTLSCSQTLNHNVMYWYQQKSSQAPKLLFHYYDKDFNNEADTPDNFQSRRPNTSFCFLDIRSPGLGDTAMYLCATSNRVGPYGYTFGSGTRLTVV.

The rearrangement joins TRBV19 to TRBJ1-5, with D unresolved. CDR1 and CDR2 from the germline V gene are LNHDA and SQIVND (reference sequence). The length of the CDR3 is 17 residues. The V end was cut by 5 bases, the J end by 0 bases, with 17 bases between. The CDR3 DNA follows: TGTGCCAGTAGTTCCCGAACCCTAGGTGGTAGCAATCAGCCCCAGCATTTT. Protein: CASSSRTLGGSNQPQHF.

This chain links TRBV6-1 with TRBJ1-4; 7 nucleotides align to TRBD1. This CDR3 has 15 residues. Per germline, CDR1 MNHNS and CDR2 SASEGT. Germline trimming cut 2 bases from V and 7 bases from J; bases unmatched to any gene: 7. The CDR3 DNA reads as TGTGCCAGCAGTGAACAGACAGGGTTTCTTGAAAAACTGTTTTTT. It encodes CASSEQTGFLEKLFF.

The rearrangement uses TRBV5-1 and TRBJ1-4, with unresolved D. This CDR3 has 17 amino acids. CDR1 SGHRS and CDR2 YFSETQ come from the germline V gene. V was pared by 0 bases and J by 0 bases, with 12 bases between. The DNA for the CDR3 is TGCGCCAGCAGCTTGGGTCGAGTGGGCGCAACTAATGAAAAACTGTTTTTT. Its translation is CASSLGRVGATNEKLFF.

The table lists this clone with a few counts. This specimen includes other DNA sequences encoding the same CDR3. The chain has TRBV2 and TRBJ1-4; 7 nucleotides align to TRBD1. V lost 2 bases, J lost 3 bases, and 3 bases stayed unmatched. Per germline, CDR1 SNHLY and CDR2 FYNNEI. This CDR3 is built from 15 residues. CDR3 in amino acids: CASSENRGANEKLFF. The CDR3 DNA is TGTGCCAGCAGTGAAAACAGGGGAGCTAATGAAAAACTGTTTTTT.